The next 8 T cell receptor beta chains were all read from a single sample in a study of shared clonotypes between healthy human individuals. Profiled with immunoSEQ multiplex PCR; TCRdb holds only in-frame clones, not every one. The profile shows about 1.5 million clones, 95% to 99% of them singletons. Sequenced input: naive CD4+ T cells sorted from blood. Subset in this sample: CD45RA+ positively selected. Receptor source: a man in his thirties or forties in good health.

This clone was recorded only once. Sequence at one end of the junction differs from germline and may be a read error. V and J are TRBV18 and TRBJ2-7; possibly TRBD1 for D (6 bases). CDR1 is KGHSH and CDR2 is LQKENI in the germline V gene. The CDR3 totals 13 residues. CDR3 in amino acids: CASSPQGDYEQYF. CDR3 bases: TGTGCCAGCTCGCCACAGGGAGACTACGAGCAGTACTTC.

Concerning this clone itself: The germline gene is not matched at one end of the junction; a read error may be the cause. V is TRBV2 and J is TRBJ1-4, with TRBD1 as a possible D gene (6 bases). Germline-derived CDR1 and CDR2 are SNHLY and FYNNEI. The CDR3 has 16 amino acids. CDR3 nucleotides: TGTGCCAGCAGGGAAGACGGACAGATTACAAATGAAAAACTGTTTTTT. Translated, it gives CASREDGQITNEKLFF.

The chain has TRBV10-3 and TRBJ1-4, with 9 bases aligning to TRBD1. The CDR3 has 14 amino acids. Germline CDR1 ENHRY, CDR2 SYGVKD. J gave up 7 bases and V 5 bases, and 5 bases lay outside the gene matches. The CDR3: CAISQGQGSEKLFF. DNA for the CDR3: TGTGCCATCAGTCAGGGACAGGGAAGTGAAAAACTGTTTTTT.

This chain uses TRBV10-3 with TRBJ2-2; D not certain. Trimming removed 7 bases from V and 1 base from J, with 7 bases in between. CDR3 length equals 13 residues. The germline V gene has CDR1 ENHRY and CDR2 SYGVKD. DNA for the CDR3: TGTGCCATCACTTCTTTGAACACCGGGGAGCTGTTTTTT. Translated: CAITSLNTGELFF.

This chain connects TRBV5-1 to TRBJ2-2; no firm D call. In germline, CDR1 is SGHRS, CDR2 YFSETQ. V lost 4 bases, J lost 4 bases, and 11 bases lay in between. The CDR3 runs 14 residues. CDR3 protein: CASSRAPITGELFF. The CDR3 coding sequence is TGCGCCAGCAGCCGGGCCCCTATCACCGGGGAGCTGTTTTTT.

The V and J genes are TRBV5-1 and TRBJ2-7; tentative D call: TRBD2 (7 bases). Germline V CDR1 and CDR2: SGHRS, YFSETQ. The length of the CDR3 is 14 residues. Trimming cost V 3 bases and J 4 bases, with 14 bases left between them. The CDR3 protein is CASSSRGAGYEQYF. In DNA form, the CDR3 reads TGCGCCAGCAGCTCACGGGGGGCGGGTTACGAGCAGTACTTC.

V and J are TRBV19 and TRBJ2-7; 7 bases map to TRBD2. This CDR3 has 17 amino acids. The trim removed 3 bases at V and 0 bases at J, leaving 11 bases unmatched. Germline loops: CDR1 LNHDA, CDR2 SQIVND (reference sequence). In DNA form, the CDR3 reads TGTGCCAGTAGTATTGGCTCGGGACTACCATCCTCCTACGAGCAGTACTTC. It is translated as CASSIGSGLPSSYEQYF.

J is TRBJ1-2 and V is TRBV6-1; 8 bases are a match to TRBD1. Germline V gene data show CDR1 as MNHNS and CDR2 as SASEGT. CDR3 length equals 14 residues. The V and J ends lost 5 bases and 5 bases, in that order; junction bases with no gene match: 7. CDR3 coding DNA: TGTGCCAGCAGTCCCGGGACAGGAGTTTATGGCTACACCTTC. Protein: CASSPGTGVYGYTF.